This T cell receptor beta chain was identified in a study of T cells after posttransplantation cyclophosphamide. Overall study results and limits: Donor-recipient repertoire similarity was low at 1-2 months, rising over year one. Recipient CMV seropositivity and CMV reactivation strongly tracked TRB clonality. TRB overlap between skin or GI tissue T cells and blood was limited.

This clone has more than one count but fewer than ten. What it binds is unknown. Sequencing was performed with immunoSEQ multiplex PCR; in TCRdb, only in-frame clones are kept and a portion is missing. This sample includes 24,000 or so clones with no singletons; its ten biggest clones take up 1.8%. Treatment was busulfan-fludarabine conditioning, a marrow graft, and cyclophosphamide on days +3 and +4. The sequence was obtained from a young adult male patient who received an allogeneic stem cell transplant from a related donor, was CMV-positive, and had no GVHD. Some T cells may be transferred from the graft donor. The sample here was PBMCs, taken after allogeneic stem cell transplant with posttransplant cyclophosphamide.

The CDR3 spells CAWSATYRGRTDTQYF. In DNA form, the CDR3 reads TGTGCCTGGAGTGCGACTTACAGGGGGCGGACAGATACGCAGTATTTT. The rearrangement uses TRBV30 and TRBJ2-3; 9 bases line up with TRBD1. The CDR3 consists of 16 residues. Germline V gene data show CDR1 as GTSNPN and CDR2 as SVGIG (reference sequence). The ends lost 1 base at V and 3 bases at J; junction bases unmatched: 8.